This T cell receptor beta chain emerged from a study of T-cell memory formation after mild COVID-19. Study context: In these data, TCR clusters were largely donor specific.

This CDR3 has 13 residues. CDR1 is MNHNS and CDR2 is SASEGT in the germline V gene. The germline V and J ends were trimmed by 7 bases and 0 bases, with 7 bases remaining between them. General study points: Later expanders leaned CD4+, whereas day 15 to 85 contracting clones were balanced CD4/CD8. Among contracting clones, CD4+ were mainly CM/EM and CD8+ enriched in EMRA.

This clonotype was counted a few times. Its antigen is unidentified. TCRdb fed the 5' RACE reads into MiXCR, producing one record per CDR3 protein. Of 350,000 to 500,000 distinct CDR3 sequences listed, 20% to 25% are singletons. The source of this sequence is an adult woman who had mild COVID-19 (a few samples of this study predate the infection). Cell type and time point are not known. Sequencing was carried out using PBMCs or a T cell subset sorted from them (not recorded which). The gene calls are TRBV6-1 and TRBJ2-4; D unresolved. CDR3 nucleotide sequence: TGTGCCAGCAAGCCGTTAGCCAAAAACATTCAGTACTTC. Translated, it gives CASKPLAKNIQYF.